This T cell receptor (beta chain) derives from a study of response to subunit inactivated influenza vaccine. Study-level findings and limits: After each seasonal influenza vaccination, few new T cells are recruited, the authors suggested.

The CDR3 has 16 amino acids. CDR1 and CDR2 (germline): MNHEY, SVGAGI. The germline V and J ends were trimmed by 0 bases and 2 bases, with 12 bases remaining between them. This clonotype has just a few counts. The target antigen is unknown. TCRdb reprocessed the RT-PCR reads via MiXCR and lists one record per CDR3 protein. Of about 780,000 distinct CDR3 sequences in the sample, less than 20% were seen once. The source was PBMCs from blood, collected roughly 5 days after vaccination. This TCR derives from a man aged 50 or older who received an inactivated influenza vaccine. V is TRBV6-5 and J is TRBJ2-3; weak D call: TRBD2 (6 bases). CDR3 in amino acids: CASSYSTGGATDTQYF. The CDR3 region has the DNA TGTGCCAGCAGTTACTCAACTGGAGGGGCCACAGATACGCAGTATTTT.